Presented here are 21 T cell receptor beta chains from one specimen sequenced in a study of metastatic and nonmetastatic thyroid tumors. TCRdb re-processed the PCR reads through MiXCR. Of about 14,000 clones in the sample, less than 35% were seen once. Prior to thyroid surgery, none of the patients had received any treatment. Material: tumor tissue. The receptor source for this set is a female donor with papillary thyroid cancer or a benign thyroid nodule (not recorded which). Some clones in this sample may be carry-over from other donors' samples.

This clone was seen many times. A read error may account for a junction end that differs from germline. This chain links TRBV20-1 with TRBJ2-5, with a tentative D call TRBD1 (5 bases). This CDR3 has 13 amino acids. In germline, CDR1 is DFQATT, CDR2 SNEGSKA (reference sequence). CDR3 protein: CSARPYFEVGENF. CDR3 nucleotide sequence: TGCAGTGCTAGACCCTACTTTGAGGTAGGGGAAAACTTC.

This clone was detected ten times or more. The V and J genes are TRBV12-3 or TRBV12-4 and TRBJ2-7; a weak D match, TRBD2 (7 bases). V gave up 3 bases and J gave up 1 base, with 10 bases separating them. The CDR3 has 14 residues. The CDR3 DNA is TGTGCCAGCAGTTTGGGGGGGACATCCTACGAGCAGTACTTC. As protein: CASSLGGTSYEQYF.

This chain joins TRBV4-1 and TRBJ1-5; D might be TRBD1 (5 bases). Germline values: CDR1 MGHRA, CDR2 YSYEKL. The CDR3 is 13 residues long. V dropped 7 bases and J dropped 9 bases, with 16 bases sitting between them. The CDR3 bases are TGCGCCAGCAACCCAAAGGGGCTATTGCCCCAGCATTTT. The encoded protein is CASNPKGLLPQHF.

This clone was seen many times. The chain couples TRBV28 to TRBJ2-5; 7 positions match TRBD1. This CDR3 has 17 amino acids. The germline V gene encodes CDR1 MDHEN and CDR2 SYDVKM. Trimming at V came to 3 bases and at J to 5 bases, leaving 15 bases not matched to a gene. The CDR3 nucleotides read TGTGCCAGCAGTTTTGGGTTACAGGGGCCCTCAGGGGAGACCCAGTACTTC. Translated, it gives CASSFGLQGPSGETQYF.

The chain has TRBV3-1 and TRBJ1-2, with TRBD1 matching 7 bases. This CDR3 contains 16 residues. Germline V gene sequence: CDR1 LGHDT, CDR2 YNNKEL (reference sequence). J was trimmed by 0 bases and V by 2 bases; bases with no gene match: 6. CDR3 in DNA: TGTGCCAGCAGCCAAACGAACGGGACAGCTAACTATGGCTACACCTTC. This translates into CASSQTNGTANYGYTF. The full variable domain, completed using reference TRBV3-1 and TRBJ1-2, is DTAVSQTPKYLVTQMGNDKSIKCEQNLGHDTMYWYKQDSKKFLKIMFSYNNKELIINETVPNRFSPKSPDKAHLNLHINSLELGDSAVYFCASSQTNGTANYGYTFGSGTRLTVV.

The chain links TRBV6-1 to TRBJ1-2, with D perhaps TRBD1 (5 bases). V lost 7 bases and J 10 bases, leaving 19 bases between the germline ends. The CDR3 is 13 residues long. Germline V gene sequence: CDR1 MNHNS, CDR2 SASEGT. The DNA of the CDR3 is TGTGCCAGCAAGGACCCCGGGACGGCGAACTACACCTTC. This encodes CASKDPGTANYTF.

This clone was observed a single time. J is TRBJ1-1 and V is TRBV5-1, with TRBD1 as a possible D gene (5 bases). CDR3 length: 14 amino acids. Trimming stripped 2 bases from V and 4 bases from J, with 12 bases between. The germline CDR1 and CDR2 sequences are SGHRS and YFSETQ. The CDR3 DNA is TGCGCCAGCAGCTTTAGGGGAGAAGGCACTGAAGCTTTCTTT. This gives the protein CASSFRGEGTEAFF.

This clone has only a few counts. The junction shows a germline mismatch at one end, possibly a read error. The CDR3 DNA sequence: TGTGCCAGCAGCCCGGGACAGGGGCATCATCCCCAGCATTTT. As protein: CASSPGQGHHPQHF. This chain connects TRBV28 to TRBJ1-5; 10 nucleotides agree with TRBD1. Germline V gene sequence: CDR1 MDHEN, CDR2 SYDVKM. There are 14 residues in the CDR3.

The chain has TRBV20-1 and TRBJ2-7; 10 bases agree with TRBD1. V shed 8 bases and J 4 bases; nucleotides not matched to a gene: 17. The length of the CDR3 is 16 residues. Germline V gene lookup returns CDR1 DFQATT and CDR2 SNEGSKA (reference sequence). CDR3 sequence reads: CSPAGEQGTGAYEQYF. In DNA form, the CDR3 reads TGCAGTCCAGCTGGGGAACAGGGGACAGGGGCTTACGAGCAGTACTTC.

In its sample, this clone was seen many times. The V gene is TRBV5-1, the J gene TRBJ2-2; TRBD1 agrees at 12 bases. Per germline, CDR1 SGHRS and CDR2 YFSETQ. With V trimmed by 4 bases and J by 6 bases, 7 bases remained unmatched. This CDR3 region has 16 residues. DNA for the CDR3: TGCGCCAGCAGCCCTGGGACAGGGGGCGCGCCCGGGGAGCTGTTTTTT. This gives the protein CASSPGTGGAPGELFF.

The CDR3 region is CASSGNRGGNYGYTF. The CDR3 nucleotides read TGTGCCAGCAGCGGAAACAGGGGAGGTAACTATGGCTACACCTTC. V usage is TRBV9 and J usage is TRBJ1-2; 7 bases fit TRBD1. After removal of 3 bases from V and 1 base from J, the junction contained 6 bases not matched to a gene. There are 15 residues in the CDR3. CDR1 is SGDLS and CDR2 is YYNGEE in the germline V gene.

This clone was observed a handful of times. The chain combines TRBV2 with TRBJ1-1; TRBD1 matches at 9 bases. CDR1 SNHLY and CDR2 FYNNEI come from the germline V gene. The CDR3 loop spans 15 amino acids. V lost 2 bases to trimming and J lost 6 bases; unmatched junction nucleotides: 7. The CDR3 is CASSENRQGVSEAFF. CDR3 sequence (DNA): TGTGCCAGCAGTGAAAACCGACAGGGGGTGTCTGAAGCTTTCTTT.

This clone was recorded at least ten times. This sequence joins TRBV6-1 and TRBJ2-1; 10 positions agree with TRBD2. The V and J ends lost 5 bases and 4 bases, in that order; junction bases with no gene match: 5. Germline loops: CDR1 MNHNS, CDR2 SASEGT. The CDR3 loop spans 15 amino acids. CDR3 protein: CASSKGLARYNEQFF. The CDR3 DNA follows: TGTGCCAGCAGTAAGGGACTAGCGCGATACAATGAGCAGTTCTTC.

This clone came up many times. The chain uses TRBV9 and TRBJ2-1; TRBD2 agrees at 9 bases. This CDR3 spans 15 amino acids. The germline V gene encodes CDR1 SGDLS and CDR2 YYNGEE. V gave up 7 bases and J gave up 2 bases; unmatched junction bases: 7. The CDR3 DNA is TGTGCCAGCGGTGGTGCGGGAGGGCCCTACAATGAGCAGTTCTTC. Protein product: CASGGAGGPYNEQFF.

In its sample, this clone was seen many times. This chain connects TRBV3-1 to TRBJ2-1; 8 bases match TRBD2. V shed 4 bases, J shed 10 bases, and the junction held 6 bases outside the gene matches. The germline gives CDR1 LGHDT, CDR2 YNNKEL (reference sequence). This CDR3 region has 13 residues. This CDR3 is CASSPWERGEQFF. The CDR3 nucleotides read TGTGCCAGCAGCCCCTGGGAGCGGGGGGAGCAGTTCTTC.

This clone appeared a few times. A read error may produce the germline difference seen at one junction end. This sequence joins TRBV5-4 and TRBJ1-3, with a tentative D call TRBD1 (5 bases). There are 16 residues in the CDR3. Germline CDR1 and CDR2: SGHNT and YYREEE (reference sequence). The CDR3 reads CASTLDTDSEGNTIYF. The CDR3, as DNA: TGTGCCAGCACCTTGGACACCGACAGCGAGGGAAACACCATATATTTT. Supplemented by reference TRBV5-4 and TRBJ1-3, the full variable domain reads ETGVTQSPTHLIKTRGQQVTLRCSSQSGHNTVSWYQQALGQGPQFIFQYYREEENGRGNFPPRFSGLQFPNYSSELNVNALELDDSALYLCASTLDTDSEGNTIYFGEGSWLTVV.

In this sample, this clone turned up once. The chain combines TRBV2 with TRBJ2-7, with D possibly being TRBD1 (5 bases). Per the germline V gene, CDR1 is SNHLY and CDR2 is FYNNEI. The CDR3 is made up of 14 amino acids. Trimming took off 7 bases at V and 5 bases at J, with 18 bases between the two ends. DNA of the CDR3: TGTGCCAGCATTGGGCACAGGTATACCAACGAGCAGTACTTC. This gives the protein CASIGHRYTNEQYF.

The table lists this clone with a few counts. V is TRBV12-3 or TRBV12-4 and J is TRBJ1-1, with 7 bases aligning to TRBD1. The CDR3 is 13 amino acids. Unmatched junction bases numbered 8, after V lost 9 bases and J lost 4 bases. CDR3 in amino acids: CASSRQGRTEAFF. The CDR3 DNA is TGTGCCAGTTCCCGACAGGGACGCACTGAAGCTTTCTTT.

The rearrangement uses TRBV2 and TRBJ2-7; D ambiguous. Germline CDR1 reads SNHLY; CDR2 reads FYNNEI. The CDR3 runs to 12 residues. The V end was cut by 6 bases, the J end by 3 bases, with 9 bases between. CDR3 sequence: CASRPTSYEQYF. The CDR3, as DNA: TGTGCCAGCAGGCCCACAAGCTACGAGCAGTACTTC. Filled out from reference TRBV2 and TRBJ2-7, the complete variable domain reads EPEVTQTPSHQVTQMGQEVILRCVPISNHLYFYWYRQILGQKVEFLVSFYNNEISEKSEIFDDQFSVERPDGSNFTLKIRSTKLEDSAMYFCASRPTSYEQYFGPGTRLTVT.

This clone has ten or more counts. This chain links TRBV20-1 with TRBJ1-2; a weak D match, TRBD1 (5 bases). V lost 3 bases to trimming and J lost 13 bases, with 18 bases between them. The CDR3 sequence is 12 residues long. Germline V gene data show CDR1 as DFQATT and CDR2 as SNEGSKA (reference sequence). CDR3: CSASTIQGPSTF. The CDR3 coding sequence is TGCAGTGCTAGTACCATCCAGGGACCGAGCACCTTC.

V gene TRBV7-6 combines with J gene TRBJ2-1; tentatively, D is TRBD2 (6 bases). The CDR3 is 15 residues long. Germline lookup yields CDR1 SGHVS and CDR2 FNYEAQ. Trimming removed 7 bases at V and 2 bases at J, with 15 bases between. This chain's CDR3 is CASIVAVGTYNEQFF. In DNA, the CDR3 is TGTGCCAGCATCGTAGCGGTAGGGACCTACAATGAGCAGTTCTTC.